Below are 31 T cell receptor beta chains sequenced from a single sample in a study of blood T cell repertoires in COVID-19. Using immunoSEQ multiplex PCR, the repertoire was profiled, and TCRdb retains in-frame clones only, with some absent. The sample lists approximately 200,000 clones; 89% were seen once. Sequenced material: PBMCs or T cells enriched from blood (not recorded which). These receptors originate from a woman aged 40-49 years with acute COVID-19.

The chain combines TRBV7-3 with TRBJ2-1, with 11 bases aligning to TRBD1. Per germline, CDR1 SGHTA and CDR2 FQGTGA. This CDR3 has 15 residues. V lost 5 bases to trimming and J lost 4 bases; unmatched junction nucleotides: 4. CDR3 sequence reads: CASSAGQGAYNEQFF. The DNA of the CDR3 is TGTGCCAGCAGCGCCGGACAGGGGGCTTACAATGAGCAGTTCTTC.

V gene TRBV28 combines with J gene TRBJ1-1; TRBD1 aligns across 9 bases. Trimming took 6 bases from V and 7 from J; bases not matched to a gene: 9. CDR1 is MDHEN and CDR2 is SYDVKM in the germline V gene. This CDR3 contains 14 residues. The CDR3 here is CASSGSTGGDEAFF. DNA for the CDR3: TGTGCCAGCAGCGGATCGACAGGGGGGGATGAAGCTTTCTTT.

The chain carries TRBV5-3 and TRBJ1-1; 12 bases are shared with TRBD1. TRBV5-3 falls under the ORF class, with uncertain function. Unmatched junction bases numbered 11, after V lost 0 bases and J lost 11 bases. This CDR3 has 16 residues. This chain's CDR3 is CARSLEGDRGPKGAFF. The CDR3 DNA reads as TGTGCCAGAAGCTTGGAAGGGGACAGGGGGCCAAAGGGGGCTTTCTTT.

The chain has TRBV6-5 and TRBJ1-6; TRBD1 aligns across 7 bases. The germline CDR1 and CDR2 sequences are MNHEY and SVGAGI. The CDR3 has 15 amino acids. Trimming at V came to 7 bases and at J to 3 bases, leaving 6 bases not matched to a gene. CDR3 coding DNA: TGTGCCAGCAAAACAGGGGAAAGCTATAATTCACCCCTCCACTTT. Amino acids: CASKTGESYNSPLHF.

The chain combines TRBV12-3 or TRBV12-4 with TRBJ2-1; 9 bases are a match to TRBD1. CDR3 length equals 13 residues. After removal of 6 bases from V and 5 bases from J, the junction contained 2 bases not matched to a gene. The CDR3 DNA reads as TGTGCCAGCAGACGGACAGGGGACAATGAGCAGTTCTTC. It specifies CASRRTGDNEQFF.

The CDR3 sequence: CASSLGGGAAETQYF. The DNA of the CDR3 is TGTGCCAGCAGCTTAGGCGGGGGGGCCGCCGAGACCCAGTACTTC. J is TRBJ2-5 and V is TRBV7-9, with 9 bases lining up with TRBD2. V shed 1 base, J shed 5 bases, and the junction held 5 bases outside the gene matches. CDR3 length equals 15 residues. Germline assignment: CDR1 SEHNR and CDR2 FQNEAQ (reference sequence).

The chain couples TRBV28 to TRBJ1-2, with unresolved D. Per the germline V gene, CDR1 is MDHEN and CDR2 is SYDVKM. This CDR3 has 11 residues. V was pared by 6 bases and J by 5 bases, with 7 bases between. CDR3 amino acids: CASRSYYGYTF. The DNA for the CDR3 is TGTGCCAGCAGGTCCTATTATGGCTACACCTTC.

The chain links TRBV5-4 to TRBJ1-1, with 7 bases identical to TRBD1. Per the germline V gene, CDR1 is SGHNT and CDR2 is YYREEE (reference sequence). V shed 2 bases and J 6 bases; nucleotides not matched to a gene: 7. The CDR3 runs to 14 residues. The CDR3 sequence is CASSLTGDWAEAFF. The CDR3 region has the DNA TGTGCCAGCAGCTTAACAGGGGATTGGGCTGAAGCTTTCTTT.

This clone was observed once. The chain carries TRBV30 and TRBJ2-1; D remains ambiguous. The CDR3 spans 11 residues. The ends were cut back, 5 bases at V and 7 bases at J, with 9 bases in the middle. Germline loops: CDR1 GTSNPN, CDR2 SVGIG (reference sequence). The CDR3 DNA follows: TGTGCCTGGGAGAGGTGGAATGAGCAGTTCTTC. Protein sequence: CAWERWNEQFF.

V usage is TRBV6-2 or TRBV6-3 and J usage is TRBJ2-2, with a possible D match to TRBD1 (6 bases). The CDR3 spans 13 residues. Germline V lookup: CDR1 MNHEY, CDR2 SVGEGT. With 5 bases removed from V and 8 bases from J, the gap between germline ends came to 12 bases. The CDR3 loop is CASSLQGRGELFF. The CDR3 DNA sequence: TGTGCCAGCAGTCTACAGGGTCGGGGGGAGCTGTTTTTT.

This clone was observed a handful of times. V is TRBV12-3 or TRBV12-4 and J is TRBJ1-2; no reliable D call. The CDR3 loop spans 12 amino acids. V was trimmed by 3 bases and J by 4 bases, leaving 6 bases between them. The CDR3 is CASSLEGYGYTF. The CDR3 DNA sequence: TGTGCCAGCAGTTTGGAGGGCTATGGCTACACCTTC.

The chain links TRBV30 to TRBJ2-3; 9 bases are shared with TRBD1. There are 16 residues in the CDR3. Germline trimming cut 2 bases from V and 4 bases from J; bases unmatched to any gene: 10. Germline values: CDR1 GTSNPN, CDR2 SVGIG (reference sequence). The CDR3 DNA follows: TGTGCCTGGAGTACCCCGACAGGGGGGGACCCAGATACGCAGTATTTT. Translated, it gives CAWSTPTGGDPDTQYF.

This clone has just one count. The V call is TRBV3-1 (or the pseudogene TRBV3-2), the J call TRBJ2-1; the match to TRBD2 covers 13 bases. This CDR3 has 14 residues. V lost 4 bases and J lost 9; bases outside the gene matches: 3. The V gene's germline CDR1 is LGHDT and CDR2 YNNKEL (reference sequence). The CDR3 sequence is CASSPRTSGSEQFF. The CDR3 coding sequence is TGTGCCAGCAGCCCCCGGACTAGCGGGAGTGAGCAGTTCTTC.

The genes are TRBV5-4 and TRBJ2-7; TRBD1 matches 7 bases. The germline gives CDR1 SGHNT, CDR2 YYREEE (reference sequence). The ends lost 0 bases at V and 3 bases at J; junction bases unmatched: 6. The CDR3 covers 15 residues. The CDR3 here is CASSLGAGTDYEQYF. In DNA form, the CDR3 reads TGTGCCAGCAGCTTGGGGGCCGGGACAGACTACGAGCAGTACTTC.

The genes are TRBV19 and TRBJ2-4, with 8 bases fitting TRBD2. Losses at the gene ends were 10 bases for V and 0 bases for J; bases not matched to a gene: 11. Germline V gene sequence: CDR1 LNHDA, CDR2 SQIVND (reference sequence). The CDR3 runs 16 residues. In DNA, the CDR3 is TGTGCCACCAAAGTCGGGAGGGAGGGAGCCAAAAACATTCAGTACTTC. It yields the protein CATKVGREGAKNIQYF.

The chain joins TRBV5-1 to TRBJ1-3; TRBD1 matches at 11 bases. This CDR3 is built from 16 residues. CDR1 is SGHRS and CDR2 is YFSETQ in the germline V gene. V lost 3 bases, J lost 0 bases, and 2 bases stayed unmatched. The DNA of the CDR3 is TGCGCCAGCAGCTGGGGACAGGGGGTCTCTGGAAACACCATATATTTT. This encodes CASSWGQGVSGNTIYF.

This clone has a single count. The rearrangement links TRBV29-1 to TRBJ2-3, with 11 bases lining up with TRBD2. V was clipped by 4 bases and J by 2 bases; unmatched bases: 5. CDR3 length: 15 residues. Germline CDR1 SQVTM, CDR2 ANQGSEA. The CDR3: CSVAPSGGHTDTQYF. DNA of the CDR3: TGCAGCGTTGCTCCTAGCGGGGGGCACACAGATACGCAGTATTTT.

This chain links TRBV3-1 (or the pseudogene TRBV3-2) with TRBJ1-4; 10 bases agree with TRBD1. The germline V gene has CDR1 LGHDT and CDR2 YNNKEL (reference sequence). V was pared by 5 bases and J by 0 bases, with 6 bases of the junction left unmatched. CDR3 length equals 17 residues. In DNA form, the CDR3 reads TGTGCCAGCAGCTGGCGACAGGGGGCTGCAACTAATGAAAAACTGTTTTTT. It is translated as CASSWRQGAATNEKLFF.

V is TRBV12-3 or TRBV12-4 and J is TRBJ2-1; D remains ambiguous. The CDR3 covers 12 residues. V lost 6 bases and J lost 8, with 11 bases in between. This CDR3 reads CASSPRGDEQFF. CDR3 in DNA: TGTGCCAGCAGCCCGCGTGGTGATGAGCAGTTCTTC.

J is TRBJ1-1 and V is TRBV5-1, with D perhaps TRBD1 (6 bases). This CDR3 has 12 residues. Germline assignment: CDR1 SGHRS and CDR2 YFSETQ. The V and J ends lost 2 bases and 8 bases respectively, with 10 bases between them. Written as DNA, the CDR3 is TGCGCCAGCAGCTTTTCCGGGACAGAAGCTTTCTTT. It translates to CASSFSGTEAFF.

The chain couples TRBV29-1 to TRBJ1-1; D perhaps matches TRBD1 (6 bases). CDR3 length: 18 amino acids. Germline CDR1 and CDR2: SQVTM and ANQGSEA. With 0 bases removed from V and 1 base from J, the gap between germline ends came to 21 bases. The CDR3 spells CSVEEGTTYRDQNTEAFF. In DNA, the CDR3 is TGCAGCGTTGAAGAAGGAACCACTTACAGGGATCAGAACACTGAAGCTTTCTTT.

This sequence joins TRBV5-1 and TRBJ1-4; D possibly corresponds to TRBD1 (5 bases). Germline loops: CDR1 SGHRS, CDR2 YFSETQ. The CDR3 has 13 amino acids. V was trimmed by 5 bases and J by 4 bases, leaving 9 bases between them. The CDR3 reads CASRPGGNEKLFF. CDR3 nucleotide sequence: TGCGCCAGCAGACCGGGGGGTAATGAAAAACTGTTTTTT. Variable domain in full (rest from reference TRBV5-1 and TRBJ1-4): KAGVTQTPRYLIKTRGQQVTLSCSPISGHRSVSWYQQTPGQGLQFLFEYFSETQRNKGNFPGRFSGRQFSNSRSEMNVSTLELGDSALYLCASRPGGNEKLFFGSGTQLSVL.

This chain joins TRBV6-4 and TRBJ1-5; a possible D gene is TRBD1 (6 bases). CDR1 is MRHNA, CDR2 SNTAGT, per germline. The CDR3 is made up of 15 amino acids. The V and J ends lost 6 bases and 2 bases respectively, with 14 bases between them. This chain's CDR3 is CASSPGAGGNQPQHF. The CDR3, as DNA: TGTGCCAGCAGCCCTGGGGCAGGGGGCAATCAGCCCCAGCATTTT.

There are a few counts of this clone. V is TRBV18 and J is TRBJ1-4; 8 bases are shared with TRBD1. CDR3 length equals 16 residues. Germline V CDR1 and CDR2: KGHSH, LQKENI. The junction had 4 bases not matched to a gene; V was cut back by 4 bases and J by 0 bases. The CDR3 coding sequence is TGTGCCAGCTCACGGACAGGGACTGCAACTAATGAAAAACTGTTTTTT. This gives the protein CASSRTGTATNEKLFF.

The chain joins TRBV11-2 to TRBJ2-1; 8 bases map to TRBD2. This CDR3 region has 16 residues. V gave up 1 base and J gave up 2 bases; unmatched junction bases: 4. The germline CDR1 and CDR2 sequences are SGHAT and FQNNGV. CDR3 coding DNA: TGTGCCAGCAGCTTAGGACCAGCGGGAGCCTACAATGAGCAGTTCTTC. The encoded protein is CASSLGPAGAYNEQFF.

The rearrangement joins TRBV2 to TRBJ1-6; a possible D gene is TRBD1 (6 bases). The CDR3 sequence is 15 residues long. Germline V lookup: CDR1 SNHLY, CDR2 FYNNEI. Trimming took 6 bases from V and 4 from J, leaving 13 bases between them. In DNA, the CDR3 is TGTGCCAGCAGGGCAGGGGCAGGGTATAATTCACCCCTCCACTTT. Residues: CASRAGAGYNSPLHF.

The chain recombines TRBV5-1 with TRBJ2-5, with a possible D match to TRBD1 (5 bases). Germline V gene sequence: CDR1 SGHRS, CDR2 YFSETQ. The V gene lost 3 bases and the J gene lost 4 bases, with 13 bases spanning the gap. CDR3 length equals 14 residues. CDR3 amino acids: CASSYRQSRETQYF. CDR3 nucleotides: TGCGCCAGCAGCTATCGACAGAGTCGAGAGACCCAGTACTTC.

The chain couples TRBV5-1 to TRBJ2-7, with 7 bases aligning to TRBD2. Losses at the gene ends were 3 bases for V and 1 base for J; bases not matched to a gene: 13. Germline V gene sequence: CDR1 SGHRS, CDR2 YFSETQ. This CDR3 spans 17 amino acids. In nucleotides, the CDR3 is TGCGCCAGCAGCTCCTTGGGCTCCGGGACTATTTCCTACGAGCAGTACTTC. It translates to CASSSLGSGTISYEQYF.

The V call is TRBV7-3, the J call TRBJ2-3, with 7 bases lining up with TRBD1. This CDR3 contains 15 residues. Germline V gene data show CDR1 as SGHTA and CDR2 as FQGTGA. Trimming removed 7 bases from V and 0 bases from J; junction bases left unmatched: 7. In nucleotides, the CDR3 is TGTGCCAGCACAAAGGGGGCTACTAGCACAGATACGCAGTATTTT. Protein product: CASTKGATSTDTQYF.

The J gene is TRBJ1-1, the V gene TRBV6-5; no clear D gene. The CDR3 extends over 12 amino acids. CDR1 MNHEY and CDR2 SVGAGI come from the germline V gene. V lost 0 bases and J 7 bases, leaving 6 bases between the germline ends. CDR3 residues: CASSYSGSEAFF. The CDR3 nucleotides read TGTGCCAGCAGTTACTCGGGCAGTGAAGCTTTCTTT.

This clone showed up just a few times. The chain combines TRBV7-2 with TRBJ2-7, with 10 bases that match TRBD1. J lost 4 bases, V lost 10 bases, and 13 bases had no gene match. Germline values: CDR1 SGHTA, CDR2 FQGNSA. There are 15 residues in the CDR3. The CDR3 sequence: CATQHLTGGGYEQYF. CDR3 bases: TGTGCCACCCAACACTTGACAGGGGGCGGGTACGAGCAGTACTTC.